A single sample is the source of the 18 T cell receptor beta chains below, sequenced in a study of T cell responses to AZD1222 COVID-19 vaccine. TCRdb's table, derived via immunoSEQ multiplex PCR, lists solely in-frame clones and lacks some. Of fewer than 150,000 clones listed, 88% are singletons. The sequencing used peripheral blood, collected on day 0 of AZD1222 vaccination. Receptors were obtained from an adult in good health.

This sequence joins TRBV7-2 and TRBJ2-3, with 9 bases that match TRBD2. CDR1 SGHTA and CDR2 FQGNSA come from the germline V gene. This CDR3 is built from 19 residues. With V trimmed by 4 bases and J by 2 bases, 16 bases remained unmatched. The CDR3 coding sequence is TGTGCCAGCAGCTCGGCCCGATTTAGCGGGAGCCCCTTCACAGATACGCAGTATTTT. This codes for CASSSARFSGSPFTDTQYF. The complete variable domain, with remaining parts taken from reference TRBV7-2 and TRBJ2-3, reads GAGVSQSPSNKVTEKGKDVELRCDPISGHTALYWYRQSLGQGLEFLIYFQGNSAPDKSGLPSDRFSAERTGGSVSTLTIQRTQQEDSAVYLCASSSARFSGSPFTDTQYFGPGTRLTVL.

The V and J genes are TRBV10-3 and TRBJ2-7; no definite D call. This CDR3 has 11 residues. CDR1 ENHRY and CDR2 SYGVKD come from the germline V gene. V was pared by 4 bases and J by 3 bases, with 4 bases between. In DNA, the CDR3 is TGTGCCATCAGTGCGGGCTACGAGCAGTACTTC. It is translated as CAISAGYEQYF.

V gene TRBV2 combines with J gene TRBJ1-4; 11 bases map to TRBD1. The germline V gene has CDR1 SNHLY and CDR2 FYNNEI. The CDR3 length is 14 residues. V was pared by 3 bases and J by 8 bases, with 2 bases of the junction left unmatched. The CDR3 sequence is CASSEDRGREKLFF. The DNA for the CDR3 is TGTGCCAGCAGTGAGGACAGGGGGCGCGAAAAACTGTTTTTT.

The genes are TRBV11-1 and TRBJ2-7, with D possibly matching TRBD2 (5 bases). The germline V gene has CDR1 SGHAT and CDR2 FQDESV (reference sequence). CDR3 length equals 15 residues. V lost 5 bases and J 0 bases, leaving 14 bases between the germline ends. CDR3 nucleotides: TGTGCCAGCAGCCGAGGGATGCCAAGCTCCTACGAGCAGTACTTC. Protein: CASSRGMPSSYEQYF.

J is TRBJ2-1 and V is TRBV5-4; D is tentatively TRBD1 or TRBD2 (5 bases each). CDR3 size: 16 residues. V was trimmed by 6 bases and J by 0 bases, leaving 16 bases between them. Germline-derived CDR1 and CDR2 are SGHNT and YYREEE (reference sequence). CDR3 protein: CASTPPGTVSYNEQFF. As DNA, the CDR3 is TGTGCCAGCACCCCCCCCGGGACGGTCTCCTACAATGAGCAGTTCTTC.

The rearrangement uses TRBV6-5 and TRBJ2-7; weak D call: TRBD1 (5 bases). The CDR3 is 13 residues long. Germline CDR1 reads MNHEY; CDR2 reads SVGAGI. Trimming shortened V by 2 bases and J by 2 bases, and 7 bases separated the two germline ends. In DNA form, the CDR3 reads TGTGCCAGCAGTTACGACAGAACCTACGAGCAGTACTTC. Its protein product is CASSYDRTYEQYF.

V usage is TRBV6-2 or TRBV6-3 and J usage is TRBJ2-1, with 9 bases lining up with TRBD2. Germline lookup yields CDR1 MNHEY and CDR2 SVGEGT. V shed 6 bases, J shed 7 bases, and the junction held 7 bases outside the gene matches. This CDR3 has 14 amino acids. The CDR3 here is CASSATSGSNEQFF. CDR3 nucleotides: TGTGCCAGCAGCGCTACTAGCGGGTCGAATGAGCAGTTCTTC.

V and J are TRBV2 and TRBJ1-5; no firm D call. Trimming took 3 bases from V and 0 from J, leaving 9 bases between them. Per the germline V gene, CDR1 is SNHLY and CDR2 is FYNNEI. The CDR3 spans 15 residues. CDR3 bases: TGTGCCAGCAGTGATCCGGGGAATAGCAATCAGCCCCAGCATTTT. It translates to CASSDPGNSNQPQHF.

The J gene is TRBJ1-5, the V gene TRBV20-1; D remains ambiguous. Trimming shortened V by 3 bases and J by 3 bases, and 12 bases separated the two germline ends. CDR1 and CDR2 from the germline V gene are DFQATT and SNEGSKA (reference sequence). The CDR3 loop spans 14 amino acids. CDR3 nucleotides: TGCAGTGCTAGTTCCAGTACTAACAATCAGCCCCAGCATTTT. It yields the protein CSASSSTNNQPQHF.

The gene calls are TRBV7-2 and TRBJ2-1, with 7 bases lining up with TRBD2. This CDR3 spans 16 amino acids. V lost 1 base and J lost 3; bases outside the gene matches: 6. CDR1 is SGHTA and CDR2 is FQGNSA in the germline V gene. The CDR3 reads CASSLGGRVDYNEQFF. The CDR3 nucleotides read TGTGCCAGCAGCTTAGGGGGGAGGGTGGACTACAATGAGCAGTTCTTC.

The rearrangement joins TRBV19 to TRBJ1-2; TRBD1 aligns across 7 bases. The CDR3 spans 15 residues. V was pared by 3 bases and J by 1 base, with 5 bases of the junction left unmatched. Germline assignment: CDR1 LNHDA and CDR2 SQIVND (reference sequence). For the CDR3, the DNA is TGTGCCAGTAGTATCACAGGGGCCTTTAACTATGGCTACACCTTC. It yields the protein CASSITGAFNYGYTF.

The chain uses TRBV6-5 and TRBJ1-5; D perhaps matches TRBD1 (5 bases). Germline loops: CDR1 MNHEY, CDR2 SVGAGI. V lost 2 bases and J lost 4, with 6 bases in between. The CDR3 has 13 residues. Here the CDR3 DNA reads TGTGCCAGCAGTTACGAGGGGAATCAGCCCCAGCATTTT. Protein: CASSYEGNQPQHF.

The chain recombines TRBV7-8 with TRBJ1-1; D call uncertain. The V end was cut by 5 bases, the J end by 5 bases, with 9 bases between. This CDR3 spans 12 amino acids. The germline V gene encodes CDR1 SGHVS and CDR2 FQNEAQ. The CDR3 reads CASSQAVTEAFF. Here the CDR3 DNA reads TGTGCCAGCAGCCAAGCGGTAACTGAAGCTTTCTTT.

V usage is TRBV19 and J usage is TRBJ1-2; D uncertain. CDR3 length: 13 amino acids. V lost 1 base, J lost 8 bases, and 11 bases lay in between. Germline V gene sequence: CDR1 LNHDA, CDR2 SQIVND (reference sequence). CDR3 protein: CASSIAGDLGYTF. DNA of the CDR3: TGTGCCAGTAGTATAGCAGGTGACTTGGGCTACACCTTC.

The gene calls are TRBV10-3 and TRBJ1-4; D gene ambiguous. The CDR3 is 14 residues long. Germline values: CDR1 ENHRY, CDR2 SYGVKD. Trimming shortened V by 0 bases and J by 5 bases, and 7 bases separated the two germline ends. DNA of the CDR3: TGTGCCATCAGTGAGTCGGCATACAATGAAAAACTGTTTTTT. Translation: CAISESAYNEKLFF.

The sample holds one count of this clone. V usage is TRBV19 and J usage is TRBJ1-6; 8 bases fit TRBD1. Per the germline V gene, CDR1 is LNHDA and CDR2 is SQIVND (reference sequence). J gave up 9 bases and V 7 bases, and 8 bases lay outside the gene matches. The CDR3 runs 14 residues. The CDR3 DNA follows: TGTGCCAGTACCCCGGACAGGGACGGTTCACCCCTCCACTTT. Translating gives CASTPDRDGSPLHF.

This clone appeared once. This chain uses TRBV14 with TRBJ2-1; possibly TRBD1 or TRBD2 for D (5 bases each). Trimming shortened V by 5 bases and J by 15 bases, and 20 bases separated the two germline ends. This CDR3 is 13 amino acids long. Germline CDR1 reads SGHDN; CDR2 reads FVKESK. In DNA, the CDR3 is TGTGCCAGCAGCGAACAGGTTAGGGAGCCTCCGTTCTTC. It yields the protein CASSEQVREPPFF. Filled out from reference TRBV14 and TRBJ2-1, the complete variable domain reads EAGVTQFPSHSVIEKGQTVTLRCDPISGHDNLYWYRRVMGKEIKFLLHFVKESKQDESGMPNNRFLAERTGGTYSTLKVQPAELEDSGVYFCASSEQVREPPFFGPGTRLTVL.

The chain recombines TRBV15 with TRBJ1-5; possible D gene TRBD1, 5 bases. CDR3 length: 14 residues. Germline assignment: CDR1 LNHNV and CDR2 YYDKDF (reference sequence). V lost 1 base and J 5 bases, leaving 9 bases between the germline ends. The CDR3 here is CATSRGQIHQPQHF. The CDR3 region has the DNA TGTGCCACCAGCAGAGGACAGATCCATCAGCCCCAGCATTTT.